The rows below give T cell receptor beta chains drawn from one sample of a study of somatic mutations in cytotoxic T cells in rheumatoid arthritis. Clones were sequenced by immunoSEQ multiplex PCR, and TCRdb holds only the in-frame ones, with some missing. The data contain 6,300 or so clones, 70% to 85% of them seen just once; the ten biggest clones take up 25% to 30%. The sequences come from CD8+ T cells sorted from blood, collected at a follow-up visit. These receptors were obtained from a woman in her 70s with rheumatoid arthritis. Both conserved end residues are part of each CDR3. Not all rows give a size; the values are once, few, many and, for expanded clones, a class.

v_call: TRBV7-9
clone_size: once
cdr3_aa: CASSSNRGWTGANVLTF

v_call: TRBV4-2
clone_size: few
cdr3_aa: CASSQVAFTEAFF

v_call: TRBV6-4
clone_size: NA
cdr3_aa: CASSEREHSPLHF

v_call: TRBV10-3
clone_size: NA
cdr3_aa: CATNVLVNQPQHF

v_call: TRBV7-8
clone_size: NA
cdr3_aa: CASSPGQVNTEAFF

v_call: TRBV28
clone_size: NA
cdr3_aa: CASRSAGVGTEAFF

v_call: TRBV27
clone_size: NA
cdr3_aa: CASSLSMNTEAFF

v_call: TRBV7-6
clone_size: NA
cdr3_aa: CASSLRGSEQYF

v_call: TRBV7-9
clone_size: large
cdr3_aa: CASSPPGTSYNEQFF

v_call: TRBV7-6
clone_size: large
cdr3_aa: CASSLARAPRGLETQYF

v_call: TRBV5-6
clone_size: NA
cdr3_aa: CASSFQGPLFSGNTIYF

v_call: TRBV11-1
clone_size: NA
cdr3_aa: CASSLEVRGEGEQYF

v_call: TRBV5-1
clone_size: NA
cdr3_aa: CASSLGDGGGPDTQYF

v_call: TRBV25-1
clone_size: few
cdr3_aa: CASSGLGTDTQYF

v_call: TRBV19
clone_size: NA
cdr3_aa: CASTLQTTGQVSEWEANEKLFF

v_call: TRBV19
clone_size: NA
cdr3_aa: CASSMTSGDYNEQFF

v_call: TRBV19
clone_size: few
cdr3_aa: CASNPGGSMNTEAFF

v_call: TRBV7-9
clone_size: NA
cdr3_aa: CASSGWASESSYNEQFF

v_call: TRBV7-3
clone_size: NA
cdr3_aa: CASSPTGGINEQFF

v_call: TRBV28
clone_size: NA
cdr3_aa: CASSWRDRAYEQYF

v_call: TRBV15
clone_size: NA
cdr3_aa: CATSSPRRDQPQHF

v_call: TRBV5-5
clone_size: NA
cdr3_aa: CASSKGQVSMNTEAFF

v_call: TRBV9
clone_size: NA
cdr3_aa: CASSVEAGTYGYTF

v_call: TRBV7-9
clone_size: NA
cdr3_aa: CASSQTTSGRISSYNEQFF

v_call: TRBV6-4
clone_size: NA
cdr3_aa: CASSDTVGAGELFF

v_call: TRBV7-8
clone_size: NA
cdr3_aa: CASSKLAGVTGEQFF

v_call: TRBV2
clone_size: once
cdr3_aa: CASSEWRGRTEAFF

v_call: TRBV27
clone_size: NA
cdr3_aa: CASSLSGIIDGFSHNEQFF

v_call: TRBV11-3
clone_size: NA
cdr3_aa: CASSLRGLVNEQFF

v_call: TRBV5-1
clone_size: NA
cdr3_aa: CASSYRGGNTIYF

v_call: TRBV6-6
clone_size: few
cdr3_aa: CASTLGGEAFF

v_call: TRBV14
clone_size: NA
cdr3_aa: CASSERRYTEAFF

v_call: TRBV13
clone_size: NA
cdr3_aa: CASSLGGVTNEKLFF

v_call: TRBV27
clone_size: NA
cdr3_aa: CASSLGGYEQYF

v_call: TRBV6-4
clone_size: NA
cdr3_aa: CASSVEPTGGYGYTF

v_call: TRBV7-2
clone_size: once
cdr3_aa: CASSSQDRDKTQYF

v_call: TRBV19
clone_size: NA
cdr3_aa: CASSARDTATYEQYF

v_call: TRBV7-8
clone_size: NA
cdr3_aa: CASSPRGSGGTDTQYF

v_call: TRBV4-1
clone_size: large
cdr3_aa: CASSLSEGTRHEQYF

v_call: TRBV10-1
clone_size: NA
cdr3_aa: CASANQTGSKDTEAFF

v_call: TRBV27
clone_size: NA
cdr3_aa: CASSLGSGRKYNEQFF

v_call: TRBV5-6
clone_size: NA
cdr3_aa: CASSFMGLAGVYEQYF

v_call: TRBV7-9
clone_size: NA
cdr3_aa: CASSPPGQGEAHGYTF

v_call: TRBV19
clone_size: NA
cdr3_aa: CASSIGLASYNEQFF

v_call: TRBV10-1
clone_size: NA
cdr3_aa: CASSRLQNAQSRANVLTF

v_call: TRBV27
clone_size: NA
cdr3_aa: CASSLLGQPQGDGYTF

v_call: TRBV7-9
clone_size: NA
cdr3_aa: CASSLSAAGSTDTQYF

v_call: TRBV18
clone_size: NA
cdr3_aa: CASSYKTGPGELFF

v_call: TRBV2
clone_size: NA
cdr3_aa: CASSWDAADTQYF

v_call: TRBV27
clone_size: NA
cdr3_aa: CASTSGQGEAFF